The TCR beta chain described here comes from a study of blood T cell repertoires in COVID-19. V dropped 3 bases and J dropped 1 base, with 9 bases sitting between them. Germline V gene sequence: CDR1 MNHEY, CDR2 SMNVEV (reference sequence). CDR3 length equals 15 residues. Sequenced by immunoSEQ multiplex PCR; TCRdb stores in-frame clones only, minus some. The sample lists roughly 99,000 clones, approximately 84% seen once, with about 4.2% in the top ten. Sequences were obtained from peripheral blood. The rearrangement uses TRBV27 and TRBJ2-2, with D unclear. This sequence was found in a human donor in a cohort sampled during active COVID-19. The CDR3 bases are TGTGCCAGCAGTTTTGGGCAAGTGAACACCGGGGAGCTGTTTTTT. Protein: CASSFGQVNTGELFF.